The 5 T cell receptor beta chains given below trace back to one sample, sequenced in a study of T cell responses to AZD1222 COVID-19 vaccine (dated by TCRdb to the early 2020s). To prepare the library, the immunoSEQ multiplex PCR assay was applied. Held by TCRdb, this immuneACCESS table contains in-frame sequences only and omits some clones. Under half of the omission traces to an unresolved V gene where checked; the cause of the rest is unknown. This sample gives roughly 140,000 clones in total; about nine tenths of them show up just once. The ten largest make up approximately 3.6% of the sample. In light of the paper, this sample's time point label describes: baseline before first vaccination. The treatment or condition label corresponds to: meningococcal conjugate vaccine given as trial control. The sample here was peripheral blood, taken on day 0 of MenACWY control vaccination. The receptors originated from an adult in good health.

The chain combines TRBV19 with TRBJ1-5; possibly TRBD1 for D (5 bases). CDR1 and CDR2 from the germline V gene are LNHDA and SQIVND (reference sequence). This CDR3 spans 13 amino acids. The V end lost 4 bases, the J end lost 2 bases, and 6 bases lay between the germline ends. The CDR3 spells CASSNRRNQPQHF. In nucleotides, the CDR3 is TGTGCCAGTAGTAACAGGCGCAATCAGCCCCAGCATTTT.

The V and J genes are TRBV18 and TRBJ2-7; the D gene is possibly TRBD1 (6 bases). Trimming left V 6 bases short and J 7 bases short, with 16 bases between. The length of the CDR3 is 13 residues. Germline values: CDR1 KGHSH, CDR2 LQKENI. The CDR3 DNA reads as TGTGCCAGCTCTTCAGACAGGCACGGGGAGCAGTACTTC. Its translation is CASSSDRHGEQYF.

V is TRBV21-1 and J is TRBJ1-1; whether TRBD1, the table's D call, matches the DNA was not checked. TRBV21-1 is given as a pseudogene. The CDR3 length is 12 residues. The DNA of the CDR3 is TGTGCCACCGGACAGGGGGAAACTGAAGCTTTCTTT. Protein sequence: CATGQGETEAFF.

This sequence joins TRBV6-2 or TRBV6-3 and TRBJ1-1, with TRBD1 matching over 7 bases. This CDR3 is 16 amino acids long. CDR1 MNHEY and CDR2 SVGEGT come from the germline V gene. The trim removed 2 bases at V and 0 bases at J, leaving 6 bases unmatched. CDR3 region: CASSYSQGVMNTEAFF. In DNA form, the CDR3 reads TGTGCCAGCAGTTACAGCCAGGGGGTAATGAACACTGAAGCTTTCTTT.

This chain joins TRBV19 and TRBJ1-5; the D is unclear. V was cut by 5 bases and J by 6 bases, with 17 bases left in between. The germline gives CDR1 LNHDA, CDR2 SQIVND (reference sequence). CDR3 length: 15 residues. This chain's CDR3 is CASSPLGGPGQPQHF. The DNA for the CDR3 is TGTGCCAGTAGTCCCCTGGGTGGTCCGGGTCAGCCCCAGCATTTT.